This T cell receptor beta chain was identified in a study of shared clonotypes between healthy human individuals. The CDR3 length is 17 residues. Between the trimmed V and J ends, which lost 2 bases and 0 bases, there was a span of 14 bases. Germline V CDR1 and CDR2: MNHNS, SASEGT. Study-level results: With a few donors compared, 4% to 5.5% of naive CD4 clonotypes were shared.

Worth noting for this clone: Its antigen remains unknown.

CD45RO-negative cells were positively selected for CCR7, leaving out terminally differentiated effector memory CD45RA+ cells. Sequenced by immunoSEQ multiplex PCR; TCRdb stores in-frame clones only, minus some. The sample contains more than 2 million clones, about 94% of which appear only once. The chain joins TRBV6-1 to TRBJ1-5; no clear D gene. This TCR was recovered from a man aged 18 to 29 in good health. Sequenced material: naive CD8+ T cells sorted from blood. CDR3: CASSEIIARYSNQPQHF. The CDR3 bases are TGTGCCAGCAGTGAAATTATAGCCAGATATAGCAATCAGCCCCAGCATTTT.